This paragraph covers one T cell receptor beta chain sequence. The antigen is unknown. The CDR3 is 18 amino acids. The sample originates from a study of cytomegalovirus exposure and HLA in healthy donors. Study context: Both the approximately 130 validation repertoires and the approximately 700 first-cohort repertoires used the same platform, as reported by a later analysis.

The study, taken as a whole, reports: Specific recognition of CMV antigens was confirmed in vitro for three chains (all CMV-associated). The majority of TCR sequences were rare, yet some public TCRs appeared in many donors. First-cohort TCR clusters tended to co-occur in the 130 or so validation repertoires, a later analysis found.

Produced via immunoSEQ multiplex PCR; TCRdb's table is partial and in-frame only. Of roughly 100,000 clones listed, approximately 86% are singletons. The sequenced sample was PBMCs. The sequence came from a woman aged 18-29 years in good health and CMV-seropositive. This chain connects TRBV1 to TRBJ2-2; the table's D call, TRBD1, was not checked against the DNA. TRBV1 is a recognized pseudogene. This CDR3 is CTSSRGRRGSRTTGELFF. The CDR3 DNA follows: TGCACCAGCAGCCGGGGGCGTCGTGGCTCAAGAACTACCGGGGAGCTGTTTTTT.